These 18 T cell receptor beta chains came from one sample sequenced in a study of cytomegalovirus exposure and HLA in healthy donors. It was with 60 Vbeta and 13 Jbeta primers that the PCR ran. Profiling relied on immunoSEQ multiplex PCR, and the TCRdb table lists in-frame clones only, not all of them. The data contain tens of thousands of clones, about 80% of them singletons. Sequenced sample: PBMCs. These receptors were taken from a woman between 18 and 29 years old in good health and CMV-seropositive.

The chain uses TRBV2 and TRBJ1-1, with D perhaps TRBD1 (6 bases). V gave up 6 bases and J gave up 2 bases, with 13 bases separating them. CDR3 length: 14 residues. Germline V gives CDR1 SNHLY, CDR2 FYNNEI. The chain's CDR3 is CASSASGQNTEAFF. CDR3 nucleotides: TGTGCCAGCAGCGCGTCGGGACAAAACACTGAAGCTTTCTTT.

On this clone itself: Other DNA sequences in this specimen translate into the identical CDR3. The rearrangement links TRBV19 to TRBJ1-6; TRBD1 is a possible D gene (5 bases). Germline-derived CDR1 and CDR2 are LNHDA and SQIVND (reference sequence). The CDR3 loop spans 18 amino acids. Trimming cost V 0 bases and J 4 bases, with 16 bases left between them. CDR3 region: CASSIEVSSSGYNSPLHF. CDR3 DNA sequence: TGTGCCAGTAGTATAGAAGTCTCCTCCTCAGGGTATAATTCACCCCTCCACTTT.

The chain has TRBV19 and TRBJ2-4; TRBD1 aligns across 12 bases. This CDR3 region has 16 residues. V dropped 8 bases and J dropped 5; count of bases not matched to a gene: 10. Germline V gives CDR1 LNHDA, CDR2 SQIVND (reference sequence). The CDR3 region is CASSTGTGGLENIQYF. The CDR3, as DNA: TGTGCCAGTTCGACCGGGACAGGGGGCTTGGAAAACATTCAGTACTTC.

The chain employs TRBV6-5 and TRBJ1-4; the match to TRBD1 covers 7 bases. Germline CDR1 and CDR2: MNHEY and SVGAGI. The CDR3 is 13 amino acids. V shed 6 bases and J 8 bases; nucleotides not matched to a gene: 6. This CDR3 is CASSLRQGEKLFF. Here the CDR3 DNA reads TGTGCCAGCAGCCTCCGACAGGGCGAAAAACTGTTTTTT.

This chain links TRBV6-1 with TRBJ2-7; D is ambiguous. Germline V gene sequence: CDR1 MNHNS, CDR2 SASEGT. The V and J ends lost 4 bases and 3 bases respectively, with 4 bases between them. The CDR3 is made up of 11 amino acids. In nucleotides, the CDR3 is TGTGCCAGCAGTGGTAACTACGAGCAGTACTTC. Translating gives CASSGNYEQYF.

This chain links TRBV11-1 with TRBJ1-1; 10 bases line up with TRBD1. V was pared by 0 bases and J by 8 bases, with 9 bases of the junction left unmatched. This CDR3 contains 16 residues. CDR1 is SGHAT and CDR2 is FQDESV in the germline V gene (reference sequence). Here the CDR3 reads CASSLARGQGQEEAFF. DNA for the CDR3: TGTGCCAGCAGCTTAGCTAGGGGACAGGGGCAAGAAGAAGCTTTCTTT.

The chain employs TRBV18 and TRBJ1-4; 7 nucleotides match TRBD1. With 4 bases clipped from V and 7 bases from J, the junction kept 9 bases outside the gene matches. CDR1 and CDR2 from the germline V gene are KGHSH and LQKENI. This CDR3 region has 15 residues. The CDR3 region has the DNA TGTGCCAGCTCACTTGACAGGGCACGGGGTGAAAAACTGTTTTTT. Protein product: CASSLDRARGEKLFF.

V and J are TRBV29-1 and TRBJ2-1, with TRBD2 matching over 10 bases. Germline lookup yields CDR1 SQVTM and CDR2 ANQGSEA. V was pared by 1 base and J by 0 bases, with 9 bases of the junction left unmatched. The CDR3 runs to 18 residues. The chain's CDR3 is CSVEGTSGPVSSYNEQFF. In DNA form, the CDR3 reads TGCAGCGTTGAAGGGACTAGCGGTCCCGTTAGCTCCTACAATGAGCAGTTCTTC.

The rearrangement joins TRBV2 to TRBJ2-5, with 7 bases lining up with TRBD1. Germline trimming cut 4 bases from V and 11 bases from J; bases unmatched to any gene: 13. In germline, CDR1 is SNHLY, CDR2 FYNNEI. The CDR3 consists of 14 residues. The CDR3 spells CASSVILQGTWQYF. The CDR3 nucleotides are TGTGCCAGCAGTGTGATTCTACAGGGGACATGGCAGTACTTC.

This chain joins TRBV6-1 and TRBJ2-2; a weak D match, TRBD2 (6 bases). Germline V lookup: CDR1 MNHNS, CDR2 SASEGT. This CDR3 is 14 amino acids long. V shed 7 bases and J shed 7 bases, with 16 bases lying between them. CDR3 in amino acids: CASIVGGGIGELFF. The CDR3 region has the DNA TGTGCCAGCATAGTTGGGGGAGGAATCGGGGAGCTGTTTTTT.

The chain uses TRBV29-1 and TRBJ2-4, with 10 bases lining up with TRBD1. Germline lookup yields CDR1 SQVTM and CDR2 ANQGSEA. There are 16 residues in the CDR3. V shed 7 bases, J shed 4 bases, and the junction held 13 bases outside the gene matches. The CDR3 DNA sequence: TGCAGCGCGCTCGCTCGGGACAGGGGCCTAAAAAACATTCAGTACTTC. It encodes CSALARDRGLKNIQYF.

This sequence joins TRBV19 and TRBJ2-7; 7 nucleotides match TRBD2. After removal of 3 bases from V and 4 bases from J, the junction contained 6 bases not matched to a gene. The CDR3 loop spans 14 amino acids. Germline V gene data show CDR1 as LNHDA and CDR2 as SQIVND (reference sequence). The CDR3 nucleotides are TGTGCCAGTAGTATTTCGGGGGGTGTGTACGAGCAGTACTTC. This translates into CASSISGGVYEQYF. Using reference TRBV19 and TRBJ2-7 for the parts outside the CDR3, the full variable domain is DGGITQSPKYLFRKEGQNVTLSCEQNLNHDAMYWYRQDPGQGLRLIYYSQIVNDFQKGDIAEGYSVSREKKESFPLTVTSAQKNPTAFYLCASSISGGVYEQYFGPGTRLTVT.

The V call is TRBV27, the J call TRBJ2-2; TRBD1 is a possible D gene (5 bases). The CDR3 length is 14 residues. Per germline, CDR1 MNHEY and CDR2 SMNVEV (reference sequence). Trimming took 5 bases from V and 3 from J, leaving 10 bases between them. The CDR3 region is CASSLDSYTGELFF. The DNA for the CDR3 is TGTGCCAGCAGTCTAGACAGTTACACCGGGGAGCTGTTTTTT.

The chain employs TRBV25-1 and TRBJ1-1, with D possibly being TRBD1 (6 bases). The V and J ends lost 6 bases and 0 bases respectively, with 8 bases between them. The germline CDR1 and CDR2 sequences are MGHDK and SYGVNS. The CDR3 consists of 13 residues. The CDR3 reads CASRGGVNTEAFF. The CDR3 nucleotides read TGTGCCAGCAGAGGGGGGGTGAACACTGAAGCTTTCTTT.

This clone was found a few times. The J gene is TRBJ2-7, the V gene TRBV28, with a tentative D call TRBD2 (5 bases). CDR1 and CDR2 from the germline V gene are MDHEN and SYDVKM. This CDR3 has 17 amino acids. V was trimmed by 5 bases and J by 5 bases, leaving 25 bases between them. The CDR3 here is CASSPLPSLPSIHEQYF. CDR3 sequence (DNA): TGTGCCAGCAGTCCCCTCCCTAGCCTCCCTAGCATCCACGAGCAGTACTTC.

This chain joins TRBV30 and TRBJ2-2; TRBD2 might be the D (6 bases). CDR3 size: 14 residues. Trimming took off 4 bases at V and 1 base at J, with 10 bases between the two ends. Germline values: CDR1 GTSNPN, CDR2 SVGIG (reference sequence). Here the CDR3 reads CAWMRGGNTGELFF. CDR3 DNA sequence: TGTGCCTGGATGCGGGGAGGGAACACCGGGGAGCTGTTTTTT.

The rearrangement joins TRBV5-1 to TRBJ2-5; D might be TRBD1 (5 bases). CDR3 length: 13 residues. Germline assignment: CDR1 SGHRS and CDR2 YFSETQ. The germline V and J ends were trimmed by 5 bases and 1 base, with 9 bases remaining between them. CDR3 amino acids: CASRQEFQETQYF. For the CDR3, the DNA is TGCGCCAGCAGACAGGAATTCCAAGAGACCCAGTACTTC.

The chain joins TRBV7-2 to TRBJ1-1, with a weak D call TRBD1 (5 bases). V dropped 6 bases and J dropped 3 bases, with 17 bases sitting between them. Germline CDR1 is SGHTA and CDR2 is FQGNSA. There are 15 residues in the CDR3. The CDR3 reads CASRNRGRGDTEAFF. DNA for the CDR3: TGTGCCAGCAGGAACCGAGGGAGGGGAGACACTGAAGCTTTCTTT.